This T cell receptor beta chain is from a study of cytomegalovirus exposure and HLA in healthy donors. Study-wide points: Cytomegalovirus association was listed for 170 or so TCR beta chains.

Note on this clone: The antigen is undetermined.

CDR3 length equals 14 residues. J was trimmed by 2 bases and V by 5 bases; bases with no gene match: 5. Germline V gives CDR1 MNHEY, CDR2 SMNVEV (reference sequence). Clones were sequenced by immunoSEQ multiplex PCR, and TCRdb holds only the in-frame ones, with some missing. There are around 190,000 clones in the sample; around nine tenths occur only once, and 7.2% lies in the top ten. The receptor was isolated from a man aged 25-40 years in good health and CMV-seropositive. The sample consisted of PBMCs. This chain connects TRBV27 to TRBJ2-7; 8 bases fit TRBD2. The DNA of the CDR3 is TGTGCCAGCAGTGGAGCGGGAGCCACCTACGAGCAGTACTTC. It specifies CASSGAGATYEQYF.